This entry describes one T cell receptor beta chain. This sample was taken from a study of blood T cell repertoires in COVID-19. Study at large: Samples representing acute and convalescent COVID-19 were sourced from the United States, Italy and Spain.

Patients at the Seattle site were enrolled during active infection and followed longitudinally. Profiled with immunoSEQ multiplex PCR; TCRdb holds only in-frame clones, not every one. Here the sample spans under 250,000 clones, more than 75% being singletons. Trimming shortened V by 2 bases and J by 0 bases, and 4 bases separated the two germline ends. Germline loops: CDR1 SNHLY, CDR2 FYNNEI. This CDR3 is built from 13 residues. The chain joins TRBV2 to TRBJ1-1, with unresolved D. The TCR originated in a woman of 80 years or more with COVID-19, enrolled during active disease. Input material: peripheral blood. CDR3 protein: CASSERVNTEAFF. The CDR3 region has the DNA TGTGCCAGCAGTGAACGAGTGAACACTGAAGCTTTCTTT.